This section outlines one T cell receptor beta chain sequence together with its context. Its specificity is unknown. CDR3 and TCR beta VDJ profiling relied on genomic DNA as the template. TCRdb re-analysed the reads in MiXCR, keeping a single row per CDR3 protein. The table shows roughly 160,000 distinct CDR3 sequences, with about 70% occurring only once. All patients picked for sequencing had shown, by flow cytometry, an expansion of CD8+CD57+ cells. The sample is drawn from a study of CD8+CD57+ T cells in acquired aplastic anemia. General study results and limits: In CD8+ cells, Simpson's diversity showed no significant difference between patients and controls. Between patients and controls, approximately 29 CD8+ CDR3 sequences were found in common.

Trimming removed 6 bases from V and 2 bases from J; junction bases left unmatched: 6. CDR1 and CDR2 (germline): WSHSY, SAAADI. This CDR3 is built from 15 residues. The chain couples TRBV10-2 to TRBJ2-2; 7 nucleotides agree with TRBD2. The sequence was collected from a human donor with aplastic anemia. Sequenced material: sorted CD4+, CD8+, or CD8+CD57+ T cells (not recorded which) from PBMCs. The CDR3 sequence: CASRGGGTNTGELFF. For the CDR3, the DNA is TGCGCCAGCAGGGGGGGAGGGACTAACACCGGGGAGCTGTTTTTT.